This TCR beta chain was profiled in a study of T cell repertoires in cytomegalovirus infection. Looking at the study overall: Evidence of both CMV infection and a matching HLA type came from public TCR beta signatures.

Study-wide points: Pooled public TCR beta family frequency picked out CMV carriers with the relevant HLA. Across the ex vivo response, the dominant clonotypes were HLA-C-restricted CMV-specific TCR beta clonotypes.

This CDR3 region has 13 residues. In germline, CDR1 is SNHLY, CDR2 FYNNEI. This clonotype appeared once. What it binds is unknown. A junction end diverges from the germline sequence, so it may reflect a read error. Using its own MiXCR run on the reads, TCRdb lists one record per CDR3 protein. The sample gives 300,000 to 400,000 distinct CDR3 sequences, over 15% of which show up once; 8.5% to 10% is in the top ten. This rearrangement joins TRBV2 to TRBJ2-1; D is possibly TRBD1 (5 bases). The TCR originated in a human donor in good health (CMV status not recorded). Some clones in this sample may be carry-over from other donors' samples. The source material was PBMCs. CDR3 bases: TGTGCCAGCAGAGAAGACAGTTACAATGAGCATTTCTTC. Amino acids: CASREDSYNEHFF.